Shown below are 3 T cell receptor beta chains from a single sample sequenced in a study of T cell responses to AZD1222 COVID-19 vaccine. Here immunoSEQ multiplex PCR was the method, and the copy in TCRdb shows in-frame clones only, minus some. The top ten clones hold 0.85% to 1.1% of a sample with about 150,000 clones, approximately 90% of them seen once. Material: peripheral blood, obtained 28 days after the second AZD1222 dose. The receptors were gathered from an adult who received the AZD1222 COVID-19 vaccine.

This clone came up once. The CDR3 region is CASDAQGLGTEAFF. The CDR3 bases are TGTGCCAGCGACGCCCAGGGTTTGGGCACTGAAGCTTTCTTT. This sequence joins TRBV2 and TRBJ1-1, with a possible D match to TRBD1 (5 bases). The V end lost 8 bases, the J end lost 4 bases, and 17 bases lay between the germline ends. Germline V gene sequence: CDR1 SNHLY, CDR2 FYNNEI. The CDR3 is 14 residues long.

The genes are TRBV14 and TRBJ2-5; D is perhaps TRBD2 (5 bases). The CDR3 length is 13 residues. Germline-derived CDR1 and CDR2 are SGHDN and FVKESK. Trimming left V 6 bases short and J 4 bases short, with 12 bases between. Written as DNA, the CDR3 is TGTGCCAGCAGAGCACGGGGTAGAGAGACCCAGTACTTC. Translated: CASRARGRETQYF.

This clone was recorded only once. The rearrangement joins TRBV5-4 to TRBJ1-2; D gene ambiguous. The length of the CDR3 is 16 residues. Germline V gene sequence: CDR1 SGHNT, CDR2 YYREEE (reference sequence). The germline V and J ends were trimmed by 4 bases and 3 bases, with 19 bases remaining between them. The CDR3 DNA follows: TGTGCCAGCAGCCCGGCGAGGGCGCTTGGGGACTATGGCTACACCTTC. Its protein product is CASSPARALGDYGYTF.